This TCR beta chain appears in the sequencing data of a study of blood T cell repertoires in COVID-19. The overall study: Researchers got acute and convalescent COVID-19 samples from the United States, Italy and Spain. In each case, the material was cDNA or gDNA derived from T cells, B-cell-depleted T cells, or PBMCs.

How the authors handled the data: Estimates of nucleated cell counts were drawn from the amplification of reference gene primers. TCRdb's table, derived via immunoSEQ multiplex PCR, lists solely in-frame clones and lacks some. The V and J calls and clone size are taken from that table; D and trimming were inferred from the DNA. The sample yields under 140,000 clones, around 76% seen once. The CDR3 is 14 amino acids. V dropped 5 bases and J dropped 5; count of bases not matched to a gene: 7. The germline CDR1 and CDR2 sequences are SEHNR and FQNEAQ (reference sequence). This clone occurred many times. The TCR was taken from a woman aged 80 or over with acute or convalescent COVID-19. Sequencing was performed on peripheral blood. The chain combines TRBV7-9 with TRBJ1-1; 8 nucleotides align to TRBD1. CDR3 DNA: TGTGCCAGCAGCCCCTACAGGGGGAGGACTGAAGCTTTCTTT. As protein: CASSPYRGRTEAFF.